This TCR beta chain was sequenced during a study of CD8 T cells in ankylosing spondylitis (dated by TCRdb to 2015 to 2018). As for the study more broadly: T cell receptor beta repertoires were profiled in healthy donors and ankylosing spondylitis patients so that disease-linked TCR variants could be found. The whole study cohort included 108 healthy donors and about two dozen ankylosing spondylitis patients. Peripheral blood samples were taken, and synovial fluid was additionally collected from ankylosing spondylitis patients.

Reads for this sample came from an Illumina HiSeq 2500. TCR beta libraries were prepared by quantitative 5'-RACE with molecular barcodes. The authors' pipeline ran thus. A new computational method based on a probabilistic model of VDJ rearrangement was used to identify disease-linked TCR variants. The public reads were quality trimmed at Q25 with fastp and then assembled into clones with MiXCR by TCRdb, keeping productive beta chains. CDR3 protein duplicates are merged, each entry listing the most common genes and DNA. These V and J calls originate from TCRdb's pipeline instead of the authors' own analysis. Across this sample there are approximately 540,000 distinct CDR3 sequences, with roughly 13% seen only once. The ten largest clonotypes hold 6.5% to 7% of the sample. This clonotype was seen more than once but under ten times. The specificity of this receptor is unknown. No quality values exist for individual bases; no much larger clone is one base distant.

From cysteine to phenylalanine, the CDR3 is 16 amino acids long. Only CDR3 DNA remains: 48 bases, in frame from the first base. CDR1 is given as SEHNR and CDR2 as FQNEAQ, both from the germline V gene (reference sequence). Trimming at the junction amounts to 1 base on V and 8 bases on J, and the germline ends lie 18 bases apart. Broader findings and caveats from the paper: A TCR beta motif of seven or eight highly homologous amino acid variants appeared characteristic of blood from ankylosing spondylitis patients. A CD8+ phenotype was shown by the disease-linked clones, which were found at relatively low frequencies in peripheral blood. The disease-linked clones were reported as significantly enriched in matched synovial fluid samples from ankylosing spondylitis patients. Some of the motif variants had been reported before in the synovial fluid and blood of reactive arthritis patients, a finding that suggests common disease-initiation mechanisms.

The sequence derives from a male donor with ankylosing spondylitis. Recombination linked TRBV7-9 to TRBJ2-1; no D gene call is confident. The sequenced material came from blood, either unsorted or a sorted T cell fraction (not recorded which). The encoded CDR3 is CASSLGRTRLGDEQFF. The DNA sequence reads TGTGCCAGCAGCTTAGGGCGGACCCGATTAGGCGATGAGCAGTTCTTC.